Listed below are T cell receptor beta chains from one sample, sequenced in a study of identifying expanded T cells in peripheral blood. Here immunoSEQ multiplex PCR was the method, and the copy in TCRdb shows in-frame clones only, minus some. The data contain 90,000 to 120,000 clones, 85% to 90% of them singletons. Sequencing used blood. The receptor set was obtained from a person aged 18 to 70 in good health. Both conserved end residues are part of each CDR3. Fields, in order: D gene, clone size, J gene, V gene, CDR3 DNA, CDR3 protein. D genes are given only for firm matches. Part of the rows lack a size; the others show once, few, many or a class for expanded clones.

NA	NA	TRBJ1-5	TRBV27	TGTGCCAGCAGTTTTTCCGGACAGCCCGATCAGCCCCAGCATTTT	CASSFSGQPDQPQHF
NA	NA	TRBJ1-5	TRBV10-3	TGTGCCATCAGTGACCGTACAGGGAACAATCAGCCCCAGCATTTT	CAISDRTGNNQPQHF
NA	NA	TRBJ2-7	TRBV5-6	TGTGCCAGCAGCTTGAGGGATACTTTGAGGGTAAGCTCCTACGAGCAGTACTTC	CASSLRDTLRVSSYEQYF
NA	once	TRBJ1-2	TRBV4-3	TGCGCCAGCAGTCGAATCAAGGGTGTCGACTATGGCTACACCTTC	CASSRIKGVDYGYTF
TRBD2	NA	TRBJ2-7	TRBV6-6	TGTGCCAGCAGTTACGGCGGGGGGCCCTACGAGCAGTACTTC	CASSYGGGPYEQYF
NA	NA	TRBJ1-3	TRBV6-6	TGTGCCAGCAGTTTGATGCCCGGAAACACCATATATTTT	CASSLMPGNTIYF
NA	once	TRBJ1-2	TRBV12-5	TGTGCTAGTGCCCGGGACGGAGGGGCTCTCTATGGCTACACCTTC	CASARDGGALYGYTF
NA	NA	TRBJ1-2	TRBV28	TGTGCCAGCAGTTTAGCGGCAGCTCCTAACTATGGCTACACCTTC	CASSLAAAPNYGYTF
NA	NA	TRBJ2-3	TRBV7-9	TGTGCCAGCAGCCTAACGGAAAACCCCACAGATACGCAGTATTTT	CASSLTENPTDTQYF
TRBD1	few	TRBJ1-6	TRBV5-6	TGTGCCAGCAGCTTCGTGACAGGGGATTCACCCCTCCACTTT	CASSFVTGDSPLHF
NA	NA	TRBJ1-3	TRBV7-9	TGTGCCAGCAGCTTGGAGGGGGTGAGCTCTGGAAACACCATATATTTT	CASSLEGVSSGNTIYF
NA	NA	TRBJ1-1	TRBV29-1	TGCAGCGTTGGACAAATGAACACTGAAGCTTTCTTT	CSVGQMNTEAFF
TRBD1	NA	TRBJ1-2	TRBV6-5	TGTGCCAGCAGGCCGACAGGGAACTATGGCTACACCTTC	CASRPTGNYGYTF
TRBD1	NA	TRBJ2-5	TRBV5-4	TGTGCCAGCAGCTACGACAGGGAAGAGACCCAGTACTTC	CASSYDREETQYF
NA	NA	TRBJ1-2	TRBV2	TGTGCCAGCAGTGAAAATAGGGGTTCCTATGGCTACACCTTC	CASSENRGSYGYTF
TRBD2	NA	TRBJ2-1	TRBV4-3	TGCGCCAGCAGCCAGGAGACTAGCGGGGGAGGAAATGAGCAGTTCTTC	CASSQETSGGGNEQFF
TRBD1	NA	TRBJ2-7	TRBV27	TGTGCCAGCAGGCCGGGACAGGGGGCTGGCGAGCAGTACTTC	CASRPGQGAGEQYF
NA	once	TRBJ2-1	TRBV5-1	TGCGCCAGCAGCTGGGAACAGGGCAATGAGCAGTTCTTC	CASSWEQGNEQFF
NA	NA	TRBJ2-5	TRBV28	TGTGCCAGCAGTTTAGGTTCCGGGGCCGAAGAAGAGACCCAGTACTTC	CASSLGSGAEEETQYF
TRBD1	NA	TRBJ2-3	TRBV18	TGTGCCAGCTCACCTTCCCGACAGGGGACCCTCACAGATACGCAGTATTTT	CASSPSRQGTLTDTQYF
NA	NA	TRBJ2-5	TRBV18	TGTGCCAGCTCACCAAAGCGGGAGACCCAGTACTTC	CASSPKRETQYF
NA	NA	TRBJ1-5	TRBV7-8	TGTGCCAGCAGCTTAGCGCCGAATGCTAATCAGCCCCAGCATTTT	CASSLAPNANQPQHF
TRBD1	NA	TRBJ2-1	TRBV6-1	TGTGCCAGCAGAACAGGGGTGCATGAGCAGTTCTTC	CASRTGVHEQFF